This TCR beta chain was sequenced in a study of T cells in localized non-small cell lung cancer. General study findings and limits: Longer overall survival was seen with higher T cell density measured in blood. Appearance in adjacent lung was seen for a median about 60 of the top 100 tumor clones.

CDR3 length: 11 amino acids. Germline values: CDR1 MDHEN, CDR2 SYDVKM. V was trimmed by 6 bases and J by 6 bases, leaving 9 bases between them. On this clone itself: Its antigen remains unidentified.

Generated by immunoSEQ multiplex PCR, the TCRdb table keeps only in-frame clones and is missing some. Here the sample spans 25,000 to 30,000 clones, approximately 90% being singletons. This chain uses TRBV28 with TRBJ2-7; D unclear. This sample comprised peripheral blood, obtained before any cancer treatment. The sequence was obtained from a woman between 18 and 55 years old with stage I lung adenocarcinoma. The CDR3 here is CASSLYGEQYF. For the CDR3, the DNA is TGTGCCAGCAGCCTGTATGGCGAGCAGTACTTC.